This TCR beta chain originates from a study of sequential checkpoint blockade in melanoma. Clones were read by immunoSEQ multiplex PCR, and TCRdb kept only the in-frame ones, dropping some. The repertoire holds under 20,000 clones, about 26% seen once, with around 7.2% in the top ten. Treatment: randomized to nivolumab then ipilimumab (arm A) or the reverse (arm B). V was clipped by 2 bases and J by 0 bases; unmatched bases: 5. Germline lookup yields CDR1 MNHGY and CDR2 SAAAGT. The CDR3 loop spans 19 amino acids. A few counts support this clone. This chain links TRBV6-8 with TRBJ2-1; the match to TRBD2 covers 15 bases. The origin of this receptor is a human donor with melanoma. Sequencing used tumor tissue (inferred from file names), obtained from a patient given nivolumab and ipilimumab in sequence. This CDR3 is CASSYRTSGRASSYNEQFF. In DNA form, the CDR3 reads TGTGCCAGCAGTTACAGGACTAGCGGGAGGGCCAGCTCCTACAATGAGCAGTTCTTC.